One sample yielded the 19 T cell receptor beta chains listed below, sequenced in a study of T-cell reconstitution after alpha-beta-depleted transplantation in children. Unique molecular identifiers were incorporated during preparation of the TCRbeta library. TCRdb passed the PCR reads through MiXCR, listing each CDR3 protein once. The table has approximately 400,000 distinct CDR3 sequences, 9.5% to 13% seen once; the top ten hold 4.5% to 7%. The specimen comprised PBMCs from the stem cell graft donor, sampled from the stem cell graft. The receptors originated from a human donor who donated a stem cell graft to a child with acute myeloid leukemia.

V gene TRBV19 combines with J gene TRBJ1-2; D is ambiguous. The CDR3 has 13 residues. Germline CDR1 LNHDA, CDR2 SQIVND (reference sequence). V was clipped by 5 bases and J by 5 bases, with 12 bases between them. CDR3 bases: TGTGCCAGTAGTTTATTGGGCGCTTATGGCTACACCTTC. This gives the protein CASSLLGAYGYTF.

The chain joins TRBV7-9 to TRBJ2-1; possibly TRBD1 or TRBD2 for D (5 bases each). The CDR3 extends over 17 amino acids. V was clipped by 2 bases and J by 4 bases, with 18 bases between them. Per the germline V gene, CDR1 is SEHNR and CDR2 is FQNEAQ (reference sequence). The CDR3 coding sequence is TGTGCCAGCAGCTTAAATGTTGTGGGACCGGGGTACAATGAGCAGTTCTTC. Translating gives CASSLNVVGPGYNEQFF.

The chain links TRBV10-2 to TRBJ1-1, with D perhaps TRBD1 (5 bases). V was shortened by 6 bases and J by 4 bases, with 15 bases between the two germline ends. Germline assignment: CDR1 WSHSY and CDR2 SAAADI. This CDR3 has 14 amino acids. CDR3 protein: CASRPAGYRTEAFF. The CDR3 nucleotides are TGCGCCAGCAGGCCAGCAGGGTATCGCACTGAAGCTTTCTTT.

This clonotype was counted between two and nine times. The chain links TRBV5-1 to TRBJ2-5, with a weak D call TRBD2 (6 bases). The CDR3 is 14 amino acids. Germline loops: CDR1 SGHRS, CDR2 YFSETQ. V lost 4 bases to trimming and J lost 4 bases, with 14 bases between them. This CDR3 reads CASSDGGVGETQYF. The CDR3 DNA reads as TGCGCCAGCAGCGACGGCGGGGTAGGAGAGACCCAGTACTTC.

This clonotype was counted between two and nine times. The chain links TRBV6-1 to TRBJ2-5; D may be TRBD1 (5 bases). The CDR3 length is 15 residues. The germline V and J ends were trimmed by 5 bases and 5 bases, with 18 bases remaining between them. The germline gives CDR1 MNHNS, CDR2 SASEGT. Written as DNA, the CDR3 is TGTGCCAGCAGTACCTCCCCAGGGTCCCGGGAGACCCAGTACTTC. It codes for CASSTSPGSRETQYF.

This chain joins TRBV10-1 and TRBJ2-2; D not resolved. CDR1 is WNHNN, CDR2 SYGVQD, per germline (reference sequence). This CDR3 comprises 14 residues. V dropped 4 bases and J dropped 0 bases, with 6 bases sitting between them. The CDR3 sequence: CASSAFSNTGELFF. The CDR3 bases are TGCGCCAGCAGTGCCTTTTCGAACACCGGGGAGCTGTTTTTT.

This clonotype has a count of ten or more. The J gene is TRBJ2-2, the V gene TRBV6-1, with 7 nucleotides matching TRBD2. The CDR3 sequence is 15 residues long. J gave up 3 bases and V 9 bases, and 10 bases lay outside the gene matches. The germline CDR1 and CDR2 sequences are MNHNS and SASEGT. The chain's CDR3 is CASYPWAGDTGELFF. The CDR3, as DNA: TGTGCCAGTTACCCTTGGGCGGGGGACACCGGGGAGCTGTTTTTT.

Many counts were recorded for this clonotype. The V call is TRBV10-3, the J call TRBJ2-5; D ambiguous. The germline V gene has CDR1 ENHRY and CDR2 SYGVKD. The CDR3 runs 13 residues. The V gene lost 5 bases and the J gene lost 5 bases, with 12 bases spanning the gap. The CDR3 region is CAISPSVGETQYF. The CDR3 nucleotides are TGTGCCATCAGTCCAAGTGTGGGGGAGACCCAGTACTTC.

The chain couples TRBV28 to TRBJ1-4, with 10 bases matching TRBD1. Germline CDR1 MDHEN, CDR2 SYDVKM. Losses at the gene ends were 7 bases for V and 10 bases for J; bases not matched to a gene: 9. The CDR3 is made up of 14 amino acids. DNA of the CDR3: TGTGCCAGCAAACTGGGACAGGGGATAGGAAAACTGTTTTTT. As protein: CASKLGQGIGKLFF.

In this sample, this clonotype turned up many times. The chain employs TRBV24-1 and TRBJ2-1; TRBD2 matches 9 bases. There are 12 residues in the CDR3. The V and J ends lost 5 bases and 9 bases, in that order; junction bases with no gene match: 1. The V gene's germline CDR1 is KGHDR and CDR2 SFDVKD. CDR3 in amino acids: CATSASGAEQFF. The CDR3 bases are TGTGCCACCAGTGCTAGCGGGGCTGAGCAGTTCTTC.

The table lists this clonotype with many counts. The chain joins TRBV12-3 or TRBV12-4 to TRBJ1-1, with a tentative D call TRBD1 (6 bases). The V end lost 1 base, the J end lost 6 bases, and 6 bases lay between the germline ends. This CDR3 contains 12 residues. CDR3 loop: CASSLGTAEAFF. For the CDR3, the DNA is TGTGCCAGCAGTTTAGGGACAGCTGAAGCTTTCTTT.

This clonotype was observed a few times. The chain carries TRBV5-5 and TRBJ1-2; no firm D call. The ends were cut back, 4 bases at V and 1 base at J, with 11 bases in the middle. This CDR3 is built from 14 residues. CDR1 is SGHKS, CDR2 YYEKEE, per germline (reference sequence). For the CDR3, the DNA is TGTGCCAGCAGCCTCGTCACAGTTAACTATGGCTACACCTTC. Translated: CASSLVTVNYGYTF.

This clonotype was seen more than once but under ten times. This chain joins TRBV12-3 or TRBV12-4 and TRBJ1-2, with D hard to call. V was clipped by 6 bases and J by 2 bases, with 13 bases between them. The CDR3 runs to 14 residues. CDR3 sequence reads: CASRTTTGNYGYTF. The CDR3 region has the DNA TGTGCCAGCAGGACAACGACTGGCAACTATGGCTACACCTTC.

CDR3 sequence: CASSPRQGLNTGELFF. Written as DNA, the CDR3 is TGCGCCAGCAGCCCTCGACAGGGACTGAACACCGGGGAGCTGTTTTTT. V is TRBV5-1 and J is TRBJ2-2; possible D gene TRBD1, 7 bases. The CDR3 covers 16 residues. In germline, CDR1 is SGHRS, CDR2 YFSETQ. V lost 4 bases and J 1 base, leaving 14 bases between the germline ends.

The chain combines TRBV7-2 with TRBJ1-2; TRBD1 agrees at 8 bases. V lost 6 bases and J lost 2; bases outside the gene matches: 8. This CDR3 contains 15 residues. CDR1 is SGHTA, CDR2 FQGNSA, per germline. CDR3 nucleotides: TGTGCCAGCAGTATAACAGGGGGGTTGAACTATGGCTACACCTTC. Protein product: CASSITGGLNYGYTF.

This clonotype was seen a few times. The rearrangement joins TRBV5-1 to TRBJ1-1; D may be TRBD1 (5 bases). This CDR3 has 15 amino acids. The germline V gene has CDR1 SGHRS and CDR2 YFSETQ. V was shortened by 0 bases and J by 1 base, with 10 bases between the two germline ends. The DNA for the CDR3 is TGCGCCAGCAGCTTGGAGGGACGGAGGAACACTGAAGCTTTCTTT. Translation gives CASSLEGRRNTEAFF. Based on the CDR3 plus reference TRBV5-1 and TRBJ1-1, the full variable domain is KAGVTQTPRYLIKTRGQQVTLSCSPISGHRSVSWYQQTPGQGLQFLFEYFSETQRNKGNFPGRFSGRQFSNSRSEMNVSTLELGDSALYLCASSLEGRRNTEAFFGQGTRLTVV.

This sequence joins TRBV20-1 and TRBJ2-3, with D perhaps TRBD2 (6 bases). The germline gives CDR1 DFQATT, CDR2 SNEGSKA (reference sequence). The CDR3 runs 12 residues. V lost 5 bases and J 4 bases, leaving 10 bases between the germline ends. The CDR3 DNA reads as TGCAGTGCTCTACGGGAGTCAGATACGCAGTATTTT. This gives the protein CSALRESDTQYF.

This clonotype was seen ten or more times. This chain connects TRBV6-4 to TRBJ2-2; D uncertain. The CDR3 length is 14 residues. Between the trimmed V and J ends, which lost 5 bases and 5 bases, there was a span of 12 bases. The germline gives CDR1 MRHNA, CDR2 SNTAGT. The DNA for the CDR3 is TGTGCCAGCAGTTACGATCGGGTTACCGGGGAGCTGTTTTTT. This codes for CASSYDRVTGELFF.

V and J are TRBV9 and TRBJ2-7, with a tentative D call TRBD2 (5 bases). V gave up 0 bases and J gave up 6 bases, with 16 bases separating them. The germline V gene has CDR1 SGDLS and CDR2 YYNGEE. The CDR3 spans 15 residues. The CDR3 here is CASSVGGLAPVEQYF. DNA for the CDR3: TGTGCCAGCAGCGTAGGTGGTCTAGCCCCAGTCGAGCAGTACTTC. Supplemented by reference TRBV9 and TRBJ2-7, the full variable domain reads DSGVTQTPKHLITATGQRVTLRCSPRSGDLSVYWYQQSLDQGLQFLIQYYNGEERAKGNILERFSAQQFPDLHSELNLSSLELGDSALYFCASSVGGLAPVEQYFGPGTRLTVT.